This T cell receptor (beta chain) came from a study of blood T cell repertoires in COVID-19. The germline gives CDR1 KGHSH, CDR2 LQKENI. CDR3 length: 16 amino acids. Unmatched junction bases numbered 8, after V lost 6 bases and J lost 1 base. Profiled with immunoSEQ multiplex PCR; TCRdb holds only in-frame clones, not every one. There are about 110,000 clones in the sample; 75% to 85% occur only once, and approximately 17% lies in the top ten. The rearrangement uses TRBV18 and TRBJ1-1, with 10 bases that match TRBD1. The receptor's source is a woman aged 55-70 years with acute or convalescent COVID-19. Material for sequencing was peripheral blood. The chain's CDR3 is CASSVTGGFGNTEAFF. In nucleotides, the CDR3 is TGTGCCAGCTCCGTGACAGGGGGCTTCGGGAACACTGAAGCTTTCTTT.